This T cell receptor beta chain was profiled in a study of blood T cell repertoires in COVID-19. Across the whole study: Samples representing acute and convalescent COVID-19 were sourced from the United States, Italy and Spain. PBMCs, B-cell-depleted T cells, or T cells were the source of the cDNA or gDNA that made up the material.

CDR1 is LGHNA and CDR2 is YNFKEQ in the germline V gene. This CDR3 comprises 13 residues. V shed 0 bases and J shed 7 bases, with 6 bases lying between them. Source study methods: Estimation of nucleated cell counts relied on the amplification of reference gene primers. Measured with immunoSEQ multiplex PCR; TCRdb has only the in-frame clones, and not every one. V, J and clone size were drawn from that table, and D and trimming were deduced from the DNA. The table lists some 99,000 clones, over 60% of them singletons, with almost 4.5% in the top ten. Material: peripheral blood. The receptor's source is a human donor in a cohort sampled during active or convalescent COVID-19. The chain has TRBV4-2 and TRBJ2-2, with a weak D call TRBD2 (5 bases). The CDR3 DNA reads as TGTGCCAGCAGCCAAGACGCGGGCGGGGAGCTGTTTTTT. Translation: CASSQDAGGELFF.